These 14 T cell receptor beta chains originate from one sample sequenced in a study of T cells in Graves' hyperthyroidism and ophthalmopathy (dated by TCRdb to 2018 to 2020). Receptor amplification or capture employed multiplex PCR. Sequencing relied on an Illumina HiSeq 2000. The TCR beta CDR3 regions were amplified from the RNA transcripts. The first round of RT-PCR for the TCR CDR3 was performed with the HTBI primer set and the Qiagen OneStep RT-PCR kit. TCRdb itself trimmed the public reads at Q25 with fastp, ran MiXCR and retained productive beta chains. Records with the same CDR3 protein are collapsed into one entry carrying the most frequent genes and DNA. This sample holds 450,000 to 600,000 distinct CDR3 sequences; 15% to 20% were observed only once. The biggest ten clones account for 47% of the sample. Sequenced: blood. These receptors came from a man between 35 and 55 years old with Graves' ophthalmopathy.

The CDR3 DNA reads as TGTGCCGCACCGGGTCTAGTGTCCTACGAGCAGTACTTC. Protein sequence: CAAPGLVSYEQYF. The V and J genes are TRBV6-7 and TRBJ2-7; D is undetermined. TRBV6-7 is noted as an ORF with a role that remains uncertain. The germline V and J ends were trimmed by 11 bases and 1 base, with 15 bases remaining between them. The CDR3 spans 13 residues.

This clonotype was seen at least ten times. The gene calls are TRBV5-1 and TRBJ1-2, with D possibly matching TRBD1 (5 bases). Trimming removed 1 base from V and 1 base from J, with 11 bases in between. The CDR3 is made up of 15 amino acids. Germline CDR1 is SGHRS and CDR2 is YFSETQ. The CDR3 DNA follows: TGCGCCAGCAGCTTGACAGGTTCAGATAACTATGGCTACACCTTC. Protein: CASSLTGSDNYGYTF.

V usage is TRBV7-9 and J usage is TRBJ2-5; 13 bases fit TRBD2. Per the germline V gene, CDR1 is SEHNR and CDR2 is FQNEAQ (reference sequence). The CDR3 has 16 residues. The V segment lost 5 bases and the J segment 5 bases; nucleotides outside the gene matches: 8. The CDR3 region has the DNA TGTGCCAGCAGCCCAACTAGCGGGAGGGCCAGGGAGACCCAGTACTTC. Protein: CASSPTSGRARETQYF.

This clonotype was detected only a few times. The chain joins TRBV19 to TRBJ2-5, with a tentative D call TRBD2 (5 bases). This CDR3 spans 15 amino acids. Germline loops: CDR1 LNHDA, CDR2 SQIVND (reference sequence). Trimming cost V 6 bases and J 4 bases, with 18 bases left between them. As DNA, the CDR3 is TGTGCCAGTAGCACCTCGACGGGGAAGGGAGAGACCCAGTACTTC. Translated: CASSTSTGKGETQYF. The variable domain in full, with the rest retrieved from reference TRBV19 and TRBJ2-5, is DGGITQSPKYLFRKEGQNVTLSCEQNLNHDAMYWYRQDPGQGLRLIYYSQIVNDFQKGDIAEGYSVSREKKESFPLTVTSAQKNPTAFYLCASSTSTGKGETQYFGPGTRLLVL.

The CDR3: CASSRPGLAGVWGSYEQYF. Here the CDR3 DNA reads TGTGCCAGCAGTCGTCCGGGACTAGCGGGAGTTTGGGGGTCCTACGAGCAGTACTTC. The chain combines TRBV6-1 with TRBJ2-7; 14 bases match TRBD2. The junction had 13 bases not matched to a gene; V was cut back by 5 bases and J by 1 base. Germline-derived CDR1 and CDR2 are MNHNS and SASEGT. The CDR3 loop spans 19 amino acids.

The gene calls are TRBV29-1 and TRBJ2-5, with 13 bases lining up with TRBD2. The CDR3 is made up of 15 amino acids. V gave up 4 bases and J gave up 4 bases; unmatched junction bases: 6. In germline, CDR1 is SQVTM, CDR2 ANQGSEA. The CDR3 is CSVGLAGGLRETQYF. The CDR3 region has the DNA TGCAGCGTTGGACTAGCGGGAGGATTACGAGAGACCCAGTACTTC.

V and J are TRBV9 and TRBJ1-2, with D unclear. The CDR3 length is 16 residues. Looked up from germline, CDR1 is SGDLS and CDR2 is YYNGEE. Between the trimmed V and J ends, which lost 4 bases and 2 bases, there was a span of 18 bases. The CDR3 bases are TGTGCCAGCAGCTTCTCGGACGCATCACTGAACTATGGCTACACCTTC. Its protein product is CASSFSDASLNYGYTF.

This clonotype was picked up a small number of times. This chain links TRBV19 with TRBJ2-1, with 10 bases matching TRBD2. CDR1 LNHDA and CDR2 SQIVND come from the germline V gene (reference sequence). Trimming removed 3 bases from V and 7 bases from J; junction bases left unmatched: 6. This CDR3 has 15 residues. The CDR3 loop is CASSMGAGGPNEQFF. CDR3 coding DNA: TGTGCCAGTAGTATGGGAGCGGGGGGGCCTAATGAGCAGTTCTTC.

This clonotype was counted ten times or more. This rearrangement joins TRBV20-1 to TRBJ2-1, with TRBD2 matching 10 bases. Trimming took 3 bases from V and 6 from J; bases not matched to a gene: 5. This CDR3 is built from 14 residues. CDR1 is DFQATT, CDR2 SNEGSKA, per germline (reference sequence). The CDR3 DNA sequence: TGCAGTGCTAGCTGGCTAGCGGGGGCCAATGAGCAGTTCTTC. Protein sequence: CSASWLAGANEQFF.

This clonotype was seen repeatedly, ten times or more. Here the CDR3 reads CASSPQKGVGNEQFF. The DNA for the CDR3 is TGTGCCAGCTCACCACAGAAAGGGGTGGGCAATGAGCAGTTCTTC. The rearrangement uses TRBV18 and TRBJ2-1; possible D gene TRBD1, 5 bases. V was trimmed by 1 base and J by 6 bases, leaving 13 bases between them. The CDR3 contains 15 residues. The germline V gene has CDR1 KGHSH and CDR2 LQKENI.

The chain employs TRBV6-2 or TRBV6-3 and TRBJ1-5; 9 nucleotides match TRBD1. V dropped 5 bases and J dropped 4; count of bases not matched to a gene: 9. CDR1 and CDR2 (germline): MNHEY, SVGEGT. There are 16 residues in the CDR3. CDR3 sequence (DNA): TGTGCCAGCAGTCGTTCACAGGGGGCACTGAATCAGCCCCAGCATTTT. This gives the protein CASSRSQGALNQPQHF.

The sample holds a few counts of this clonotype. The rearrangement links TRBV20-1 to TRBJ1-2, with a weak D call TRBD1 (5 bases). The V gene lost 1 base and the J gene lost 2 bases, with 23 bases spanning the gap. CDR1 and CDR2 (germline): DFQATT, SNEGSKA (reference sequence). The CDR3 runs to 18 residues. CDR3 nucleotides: TGCAGTGCTAGAGTTGGGGGGACCCGAAGTCGCGAAAACTATGGCTACACCTTC. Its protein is CSARVGGTRSRENYGYTF.

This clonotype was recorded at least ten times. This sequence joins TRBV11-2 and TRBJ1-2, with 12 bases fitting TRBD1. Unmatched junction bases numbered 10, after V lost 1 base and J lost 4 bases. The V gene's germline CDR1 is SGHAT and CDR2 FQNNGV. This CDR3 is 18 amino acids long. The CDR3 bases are TGTGCCAGCAGCTTAGTCGGTACCCCGGGACAGGGGGCCTATGGCTACACCTTC. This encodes CASSLVGTPGQGAYGYTF.

CDR3 sequence (DNA): TGTGCCAGCAGTTCGGGGCCCAACACCGGGGAGCTGTTTTTT. Translation gives CASSSGPNTGELFF. The rearrangement joins TRBV7-9 to TRBJ2-2; D assignment may be TRBD1 or TRBD2 (5 bases each). V dropped 6 bases and J dropped 2 bases, with 10 bases sitting between them. The CDR3 contains 14 residues. Germline CDR1 is SEHNR and CDR2 is FQNEAQ (reference sequence).